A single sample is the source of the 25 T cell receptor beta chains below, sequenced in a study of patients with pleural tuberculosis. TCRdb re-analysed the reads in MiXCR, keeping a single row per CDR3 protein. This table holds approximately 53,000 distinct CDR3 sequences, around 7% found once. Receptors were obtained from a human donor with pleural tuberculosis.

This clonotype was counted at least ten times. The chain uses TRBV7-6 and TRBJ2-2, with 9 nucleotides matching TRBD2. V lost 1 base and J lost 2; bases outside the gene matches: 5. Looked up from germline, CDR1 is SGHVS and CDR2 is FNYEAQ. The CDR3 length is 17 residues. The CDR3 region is CASSLVPTSGNTGELFF. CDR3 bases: TGTGCCAGCAGCTTAGTCCCGACTAGCGGTAACACCGGGGAGCTGTTTTTT.

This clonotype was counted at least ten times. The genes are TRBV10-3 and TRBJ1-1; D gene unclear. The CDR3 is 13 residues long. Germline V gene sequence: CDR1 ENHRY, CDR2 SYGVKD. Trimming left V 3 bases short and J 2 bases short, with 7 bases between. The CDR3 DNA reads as TGTGCCATCAGTGATCGGGATAACACTGAAGCTTTCTTT. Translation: CAISDRDNTEAFF.

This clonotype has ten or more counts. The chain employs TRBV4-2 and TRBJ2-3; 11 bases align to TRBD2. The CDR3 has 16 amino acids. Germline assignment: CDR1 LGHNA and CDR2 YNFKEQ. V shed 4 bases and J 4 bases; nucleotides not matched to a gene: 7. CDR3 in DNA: TGTGCCAGCAGCCCCGGGACTAGCGGTCGAGCAGATACGCAGTATTTT. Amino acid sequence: CASSPGTSGRADTQYF.

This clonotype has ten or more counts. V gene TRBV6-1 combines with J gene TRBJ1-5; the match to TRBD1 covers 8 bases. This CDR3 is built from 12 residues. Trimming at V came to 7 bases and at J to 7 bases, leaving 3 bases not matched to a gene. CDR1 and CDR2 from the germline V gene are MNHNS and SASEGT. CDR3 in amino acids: CASTTGEQPQHF. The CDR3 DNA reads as TGTGCCAGCACGACAGGGGAACAGCCCCAGCATTTT.

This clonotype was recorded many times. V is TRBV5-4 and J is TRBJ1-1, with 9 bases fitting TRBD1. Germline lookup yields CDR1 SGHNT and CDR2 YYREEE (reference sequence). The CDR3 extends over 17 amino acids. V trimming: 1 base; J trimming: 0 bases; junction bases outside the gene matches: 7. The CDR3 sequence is CASSLLGTGILNTEAFF. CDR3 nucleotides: TGTGCCAGCAGCTTGTTGGGGACAGGGATTTTGAACACTGAAGCTTTCTTT.

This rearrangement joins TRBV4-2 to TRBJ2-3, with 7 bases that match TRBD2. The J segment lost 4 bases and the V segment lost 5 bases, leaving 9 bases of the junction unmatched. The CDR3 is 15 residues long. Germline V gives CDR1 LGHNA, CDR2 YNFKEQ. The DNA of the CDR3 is TGTGCCAGCAGCAGTACTAGCGCCCCTTCAGATACGCAGTATTTT. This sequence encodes CASSSTSAPSDTQYF.

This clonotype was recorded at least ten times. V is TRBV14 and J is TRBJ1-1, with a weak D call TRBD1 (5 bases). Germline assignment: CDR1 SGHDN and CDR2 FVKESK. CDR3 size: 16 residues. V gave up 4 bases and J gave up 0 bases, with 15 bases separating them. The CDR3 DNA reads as TGTGCCAGCAGCCTACGACAGAGTTCCATGAACACTGAAGCTTTCTTT. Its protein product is CASSLRQSSMNTEAFF.

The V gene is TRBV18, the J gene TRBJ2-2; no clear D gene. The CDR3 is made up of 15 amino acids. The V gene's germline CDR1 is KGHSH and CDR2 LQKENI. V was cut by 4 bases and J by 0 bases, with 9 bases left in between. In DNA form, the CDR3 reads TGTGCCAGCTCACTACCGGTAACGAACACCGGGGAGCTGTTTTTT. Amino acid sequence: CASSLPVTNTGELFF.

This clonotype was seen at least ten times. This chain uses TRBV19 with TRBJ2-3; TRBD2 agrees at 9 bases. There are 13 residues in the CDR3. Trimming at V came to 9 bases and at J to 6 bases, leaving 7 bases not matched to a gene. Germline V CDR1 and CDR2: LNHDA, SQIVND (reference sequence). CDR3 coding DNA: TGTGCCAGCGCCGGGACTAGCTACGATACGCAGTATTTT. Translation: CASAGTSYDTQYF. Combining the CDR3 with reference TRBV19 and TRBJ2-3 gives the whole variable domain DGGITQSPKYLFRKEGQNVTLSCEQNLNHDAMYWYRQDPGQGLRLIYYSQIVNDFQKGDIAEGYSVSREKKESFPLTVTSAQKNPTAFYLCASAGTSYDTQYFGPGTRLTVL.

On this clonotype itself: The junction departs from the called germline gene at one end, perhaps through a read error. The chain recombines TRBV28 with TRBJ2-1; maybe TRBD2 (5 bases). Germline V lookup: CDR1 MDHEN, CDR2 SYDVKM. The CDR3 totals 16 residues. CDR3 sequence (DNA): TGTGCCAGCAGTTTGAGAGGGTCTCCCTCCTACAAAGAGCAGTTCTTC. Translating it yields CASSLRGSPSYKEQFF.

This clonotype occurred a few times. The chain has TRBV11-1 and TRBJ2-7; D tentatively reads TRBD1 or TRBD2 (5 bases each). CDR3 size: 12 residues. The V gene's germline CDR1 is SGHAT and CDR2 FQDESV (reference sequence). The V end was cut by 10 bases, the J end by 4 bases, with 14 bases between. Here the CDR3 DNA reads TGTGCCACCGGAACGGGGCCTTACGAGCAGTACGTC. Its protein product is CATGTGPYEQYV.

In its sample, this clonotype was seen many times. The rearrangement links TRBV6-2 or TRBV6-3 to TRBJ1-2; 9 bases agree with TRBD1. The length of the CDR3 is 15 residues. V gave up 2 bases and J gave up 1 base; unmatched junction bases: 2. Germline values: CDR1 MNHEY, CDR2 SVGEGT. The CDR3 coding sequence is TGTGCCAGCAGTTACGGGGACAGGGTTAACTATGGCTACACCTTC. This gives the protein CASSYGDRVNYGYTF.

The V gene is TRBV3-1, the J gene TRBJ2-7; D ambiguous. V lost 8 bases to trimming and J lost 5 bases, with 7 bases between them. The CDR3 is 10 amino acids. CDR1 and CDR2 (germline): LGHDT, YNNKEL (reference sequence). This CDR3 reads CASVWDEQYV. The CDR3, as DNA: TGTGCCAGCGTTTGGGACGAGCAGTACGTC.

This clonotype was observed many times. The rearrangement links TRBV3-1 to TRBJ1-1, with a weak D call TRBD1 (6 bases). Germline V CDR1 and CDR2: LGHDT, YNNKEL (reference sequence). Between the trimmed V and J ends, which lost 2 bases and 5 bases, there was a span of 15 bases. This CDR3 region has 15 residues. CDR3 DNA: TGTGCCAGCAGCCAAACAGGGTTTTCGGAGACTGAAGCTTTCTTT. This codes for CASSQTGFSETEAFF.

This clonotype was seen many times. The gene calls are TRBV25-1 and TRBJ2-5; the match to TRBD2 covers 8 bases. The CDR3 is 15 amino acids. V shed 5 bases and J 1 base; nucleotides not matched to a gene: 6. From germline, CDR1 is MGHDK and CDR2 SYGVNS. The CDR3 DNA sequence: TGTGCCAGCAGTCGTGAGGCGGGAGGCCAAGAGACCCAGTACTTC. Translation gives CASSREAGGQETQYF.

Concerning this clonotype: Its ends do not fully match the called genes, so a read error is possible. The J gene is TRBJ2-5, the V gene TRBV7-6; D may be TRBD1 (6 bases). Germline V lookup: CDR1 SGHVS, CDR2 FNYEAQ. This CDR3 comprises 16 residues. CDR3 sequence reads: CASSSSRGAPQETQYF. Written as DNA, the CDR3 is TGTGCTAGCAGCTCCTCCAGGGGAGCCCCACAAGAGACCCAGTACTTC.

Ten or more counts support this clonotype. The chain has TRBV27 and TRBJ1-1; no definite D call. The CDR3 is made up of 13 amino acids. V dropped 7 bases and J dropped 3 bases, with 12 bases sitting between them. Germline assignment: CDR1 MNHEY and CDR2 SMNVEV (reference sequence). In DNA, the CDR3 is TGTGCCAGCAACCCCCGACGGCACACTGAAGCTTTCTTT. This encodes CASNPRRHTEAFF.

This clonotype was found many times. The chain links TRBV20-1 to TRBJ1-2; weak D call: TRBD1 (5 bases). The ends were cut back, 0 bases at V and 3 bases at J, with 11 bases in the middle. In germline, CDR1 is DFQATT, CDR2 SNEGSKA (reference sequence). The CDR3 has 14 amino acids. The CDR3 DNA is TGCAGTGCTAGAGATTTCAGGGTCGACTATGGCTACACCTTC. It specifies CSARDFRVDYGYTF.

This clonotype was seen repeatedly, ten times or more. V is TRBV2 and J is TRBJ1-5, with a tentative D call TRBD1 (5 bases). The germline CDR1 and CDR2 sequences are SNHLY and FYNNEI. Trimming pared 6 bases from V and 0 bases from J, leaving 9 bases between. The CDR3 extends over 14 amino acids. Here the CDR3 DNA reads TGTGCCAGCAGGGGACCCTATAGCAATCAGCCCCAGCATTTT. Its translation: CASRGPYSNQPQHF. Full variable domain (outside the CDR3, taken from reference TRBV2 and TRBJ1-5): EPEVTQTPSHQVTQMGQEVILRCVPISNHLYFYWYRQILGQKVEFLVSFYNNEISEKSEIFDDQFSVERPDGSNFTLKIRSTKLEDSAMYFCASRGPYSNQPQHFGDGTRLSIL.

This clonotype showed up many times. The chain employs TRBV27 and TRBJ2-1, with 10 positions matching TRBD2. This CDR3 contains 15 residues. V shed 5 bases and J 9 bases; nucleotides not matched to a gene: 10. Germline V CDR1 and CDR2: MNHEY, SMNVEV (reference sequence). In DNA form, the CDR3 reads TGTGCCAGCAGTCTCAGGACTAGCGGAGAGGGTGAGCAGTTCTTC. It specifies CASSLRTSGEGEQFF.

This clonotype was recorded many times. In DNA, the CDR3 is TGCAGTGCTAGACCATCGGCCGGCGGACTAACTGAAGCTTTCTTT. Translated, it gives CSARPSAGGLTEAFF. This rearrangement joins TRBV20-1 to TRBJ1-1; D unresolved. Trimming left V 2 bases short and J 5 bases short, with 18 bases between. Per the germline V gene, CDR1 is DFQATT and CDR2 is SNEGSKA (reference sequence). The CDR3 spans 15 residues.

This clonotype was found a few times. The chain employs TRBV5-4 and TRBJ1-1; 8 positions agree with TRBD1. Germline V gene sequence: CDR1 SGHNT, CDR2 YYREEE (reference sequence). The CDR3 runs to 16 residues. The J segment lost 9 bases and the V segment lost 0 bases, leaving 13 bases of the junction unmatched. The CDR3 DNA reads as TGTGCCAGCAGCTTGGGGAATACAGGGGGGTCGGGCCAAGCTTTCTTT. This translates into CASSLGNTGGSGQAFF.

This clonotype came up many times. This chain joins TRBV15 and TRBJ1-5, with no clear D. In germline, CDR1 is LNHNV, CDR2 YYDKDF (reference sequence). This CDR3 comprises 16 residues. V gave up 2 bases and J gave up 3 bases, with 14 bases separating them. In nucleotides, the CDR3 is TGTGCCACCAGCAGATGGGGAGCCCAGATCAATCAGCCCCAGCATTTT. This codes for CATSRWGAQINQPQHF.

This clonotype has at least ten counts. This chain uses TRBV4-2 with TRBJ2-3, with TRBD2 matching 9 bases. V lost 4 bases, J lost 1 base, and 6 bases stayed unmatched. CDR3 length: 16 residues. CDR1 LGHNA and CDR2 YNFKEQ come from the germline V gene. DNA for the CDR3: TGTGCCAGCAGCCCTACTGCGGGAGGGGGCACAGATACGCAGTATTTT. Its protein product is CASSPTAGGGTDTQYF.

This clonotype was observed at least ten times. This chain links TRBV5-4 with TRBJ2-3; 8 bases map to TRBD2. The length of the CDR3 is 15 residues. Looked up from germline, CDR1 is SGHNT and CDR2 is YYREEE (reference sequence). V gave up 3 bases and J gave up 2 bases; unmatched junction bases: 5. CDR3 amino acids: CASSSIAGPTDTQYF. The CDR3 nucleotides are TGTGCCAGCAGCTCGATAGCGGGACCCACAGATACGCAGTATTTT.